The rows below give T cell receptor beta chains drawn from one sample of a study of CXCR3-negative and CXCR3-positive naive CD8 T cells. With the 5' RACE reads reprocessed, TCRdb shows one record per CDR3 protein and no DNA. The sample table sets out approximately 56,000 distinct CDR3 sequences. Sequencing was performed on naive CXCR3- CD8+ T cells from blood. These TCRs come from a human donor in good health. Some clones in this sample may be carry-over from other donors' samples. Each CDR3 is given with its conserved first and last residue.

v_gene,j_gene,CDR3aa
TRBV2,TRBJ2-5,CASSDPRQEETQYF
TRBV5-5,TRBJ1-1,CASSSGHNTEAFF
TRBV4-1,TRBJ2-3,CASSQSGLLMDTQYF
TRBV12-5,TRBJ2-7,CASGPGGLWEQYF
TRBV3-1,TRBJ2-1,CASSQEDSHPEQFF
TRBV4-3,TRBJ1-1,CASSQGTGAYTEAFF
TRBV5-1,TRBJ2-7,CASSPYPTGSYEQYF
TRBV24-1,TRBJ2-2,CATSDLPTGLDTGELFF
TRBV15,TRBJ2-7,CATSRDPSGRANEQYF
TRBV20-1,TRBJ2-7,CSARSDYEQYF
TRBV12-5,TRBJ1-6,CAIDDGESPLHF
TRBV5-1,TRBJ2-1,CASSRRELGTSGRATYNEQFF
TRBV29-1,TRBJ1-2,CSERGGGLFPWDGYTF
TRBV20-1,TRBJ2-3,CSAGSLAGAYTDTQYF
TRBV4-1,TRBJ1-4,CASSQGPLLGPATNEKLFF
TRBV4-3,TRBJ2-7,CASSQDSGLLGEQYF
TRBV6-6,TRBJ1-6,CATEGLNSPLHF
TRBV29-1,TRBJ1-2,CSAPTGSGYTF
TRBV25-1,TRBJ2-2,CASSEFKGGQGISGELFF
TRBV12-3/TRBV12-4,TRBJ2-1,CASTLSDEQFF
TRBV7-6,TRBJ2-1,CASSQRGGAGNEQFF
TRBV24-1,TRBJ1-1,CATSGGLNTEAFF
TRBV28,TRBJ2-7,CASSATGTASYEQYF
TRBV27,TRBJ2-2,CASSFYGGGELFF
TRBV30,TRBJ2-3,CAWSPLPTDTQYF
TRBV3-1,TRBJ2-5,CASSSPGTQETQYF
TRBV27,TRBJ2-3,CASAAEAATDTQYF
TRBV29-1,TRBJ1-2,CSVGTGRGYTF
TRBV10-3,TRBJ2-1,CAISEGTGIIEQFF
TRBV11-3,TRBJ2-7,CASSLGARGYEQYF
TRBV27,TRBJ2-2,CASRKTGSTGELFF
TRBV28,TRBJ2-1,CAGGQASYNEQFF
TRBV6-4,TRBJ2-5,CASARRLARETQYF
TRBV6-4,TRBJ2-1,CASSAGTSGDDEQFF